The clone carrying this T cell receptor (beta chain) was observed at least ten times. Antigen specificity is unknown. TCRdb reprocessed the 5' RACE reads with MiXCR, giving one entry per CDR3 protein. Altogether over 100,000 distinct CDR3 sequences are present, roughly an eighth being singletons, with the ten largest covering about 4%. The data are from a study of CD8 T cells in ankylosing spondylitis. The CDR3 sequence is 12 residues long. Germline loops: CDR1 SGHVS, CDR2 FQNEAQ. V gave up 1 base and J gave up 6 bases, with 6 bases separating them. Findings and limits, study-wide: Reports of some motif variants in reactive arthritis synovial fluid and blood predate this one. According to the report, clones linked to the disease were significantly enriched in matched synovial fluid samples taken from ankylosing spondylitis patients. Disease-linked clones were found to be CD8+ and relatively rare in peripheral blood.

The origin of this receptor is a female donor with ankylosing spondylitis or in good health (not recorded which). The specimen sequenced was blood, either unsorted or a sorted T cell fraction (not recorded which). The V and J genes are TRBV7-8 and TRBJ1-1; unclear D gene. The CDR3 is CASSLGPSEAFF. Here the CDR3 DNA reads TGTGCCAGCAGCTTAGGTCCCTCTGAAGCTTTCTTT.